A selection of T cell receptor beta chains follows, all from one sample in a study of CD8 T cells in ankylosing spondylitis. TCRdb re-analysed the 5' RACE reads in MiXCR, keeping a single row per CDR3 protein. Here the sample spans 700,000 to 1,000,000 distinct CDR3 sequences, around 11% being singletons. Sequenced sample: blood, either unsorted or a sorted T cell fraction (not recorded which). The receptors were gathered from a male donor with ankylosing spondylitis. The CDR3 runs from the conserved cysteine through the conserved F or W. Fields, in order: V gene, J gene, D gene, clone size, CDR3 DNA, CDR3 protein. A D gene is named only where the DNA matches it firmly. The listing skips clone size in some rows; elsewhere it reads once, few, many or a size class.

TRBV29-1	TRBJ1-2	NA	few	TGCAGCGTTGTCGAGGCGTCAGGGGCGCCCTGGGGCTACACCTTC	CSVVEASGAPWGYTF
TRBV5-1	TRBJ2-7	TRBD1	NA	TGCGCCAGCAGCATCTCGGGACAGGCTACGTTCGAGCAGTACTTC	CASSISGQATFEQYF
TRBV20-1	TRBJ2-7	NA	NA	TGCAGTGCTTTCCGGGAGCTAGGCGACGAGCAGTACTTC	CSAFRELGDEQYF
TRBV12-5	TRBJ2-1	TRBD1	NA	TGTGCTAGTGCATCGGGACAGGGGCGTTACAATGAGCAGTTCTTC	CASASGQGRYNEQFF
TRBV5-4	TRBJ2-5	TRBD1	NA	TGTGCCAGCAGCTCCGGGACAGGGGGCGCTTTGGAGACCCAGTACTTC	CASSSGTGGALETQYF
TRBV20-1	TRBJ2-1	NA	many	TGCAGTGCCAGCCGTCGGCATGAGCAGTTCTTC	CSASRRHEQFF
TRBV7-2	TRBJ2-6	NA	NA	TGTGCCAGCAGCTTAGCAGGCTCTCCGGTCTCTGGGGCCAACGTCCTGACTTTC	CASSLAGSPVSGANVLTF
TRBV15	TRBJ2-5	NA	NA	TGTGCCATCCAGCAGGGGCGCGGGTTGGTGGAGACCCAGTACTTC	CAIQQGRGLVETQYF
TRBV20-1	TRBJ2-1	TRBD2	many	TGCAGTGCGGGGCCCGGCGGGAGGGCTGGTGAGCAGTTCTTC	CSAGPGGRAGEQFF
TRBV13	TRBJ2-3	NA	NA	TGTGCCAGCAGCTTAGTTCCGCAGGGGTACACAGATACGCAGTATTTT	CASSLVPQGYTDTQYF
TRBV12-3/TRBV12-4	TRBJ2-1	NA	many	TGTGCCAGCAGTTTAACTGGGGATGAGCAGTTCTTC	CASSLTGDEQFF
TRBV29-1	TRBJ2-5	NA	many	TGCAGCGTTGAGAGAGGGAGTGAAGAGACCCAGTACTTC	CSVERGSEETQYF
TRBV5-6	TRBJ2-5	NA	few	TGTGCCAGCAGCCCGGGGATCTGGGAGACCCAGTACTTC	CASSPGIWETQYF
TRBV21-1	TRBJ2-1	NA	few	TGTGCCAGCGGCGGATCGAGACGTGACAATGAGCAGTTCTTC	CASGGSRRDNEQFF
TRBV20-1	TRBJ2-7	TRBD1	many	TGCAGTGCTCCGACAGGGAACTACCCTCACTCCGGGTACGAGCAGTACTTC	CSAPTGNYPHSGYEQYF
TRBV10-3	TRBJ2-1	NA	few	TGTGCCATCGGGATCTCGGTTAGCTCCTACAATGAGCAGTTCTTC	CAIGISVSSYNEQFF
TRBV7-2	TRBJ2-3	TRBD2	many	TGTGCCAGCAGCTCAGGGCTGGCGGGGGGGAGCACAGATACGCAGTATTTT	CASSSGLAGGSTDTQYF
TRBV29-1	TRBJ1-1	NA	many	TGCAGCGCCAGAATCGGGGACACTGAAGCTTTCTTT	CSARIGDTEAFF
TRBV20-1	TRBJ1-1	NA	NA	TGCAGTGCCCCGGGGGACAACACTGAAGCTTTCTTT	CSAPGDNTEAFF
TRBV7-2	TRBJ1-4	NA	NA	TGTGCCAGCAGCAAAACCTACGCCGATAATGAAAAACTGTTTTTT	CASSKTYADNEKLFF
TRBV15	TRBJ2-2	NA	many	TGTGCCACCAGCAGGGGAACCGGGGAGCTGTTTTTT	CATSRGTGELFF
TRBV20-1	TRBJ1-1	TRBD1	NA	TGCAGTGCTTTTAAGGGGGCGTGGAACACTGAAGCTTTCTTT	CSAFKGAWNTEAFF
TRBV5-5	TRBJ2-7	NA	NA	TGTGCCAGCAGCTTGTCAACAGGGTTTTCCTACGAGCAGTACTTC	CASSLSTGFSYEQYF
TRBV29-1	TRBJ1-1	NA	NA	TGCAGCGTTGAAGACCTGGGTACAAGCACTGAAGCTTTCTTT	CSVEDLGTSTEAFF
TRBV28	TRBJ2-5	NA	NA	TGTGCCAGCAGTTTGGTGTACAGACAGGACCAAGAGACCCAGTACTTC	CASSLVYRQDQETQYF
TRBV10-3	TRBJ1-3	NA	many	TGTGCCATCAGTGAGCCAGGATCGACCTCTGGAAACACCATATATTTT	CAISEPGSTSGNTIYF
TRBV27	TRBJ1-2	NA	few	TGTGCCAGCAGTATCAGGGGCTTGGGCTATGGCTACACCTTC	CASSIRGLGYGYTF
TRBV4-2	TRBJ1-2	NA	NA	TGTGCCAGCAGCCAAGGGACCTTAAACTATGGCTACACCTTC	CASSQGTLNYGYTF